This passage covers 10 T cell receptor beta chains from one sample sequenced in a study of blood T cell repertoires in COVID-19. Sequencing used immunoSEQ multiplex PCR; TCRdb keeps in-frame clones, though not all of them. The table records about 310,000 clones, approximately 86% of them present only once. The sequencing input was peripheral blood. The receptors shown here come from a man between 70 and 80 years old with acute or convalescent COVID-19.

The gene calls are TRBV6-5 and TRBJ1-1, with D perhaps matching TRBD1 (5 bases). Deletions cut 7 bases from V and 11 bases from J, with 17 bases between. Germline loops: CDR1 MNHEY, CDR2 SVGAGI. The CDR3 sequence is 12 residues long. The CDR3 DNA is TGTGCCAGCACCTACCTCGGACATTTGGCTTTCTTT. It specifies CASTYLGHLAFF.

This clone was detected only a few times. V gene TRBV5-1 combines with J gene TRBJ1-1; no definite D call. Looked up from germline, CDR1 is SGHRS and CDR2 is YFSETQ. The CDR3 extends over 14 amino acids. Trimming stripped 6 bases from V and 2 bases from J, with 14 bases between. The CDR3 spells CASTTGSENTEAFF. The CDR3 DNA is TGCGCCAGCACTACCGGGTCAGAAAACACTGAAGCTTTCTTT.

This chain uses TRBV3-1 (or the pseudogene TRBV3-2) with TRBJ2-6; 9 bases line up with TRBD1. With V trimmed by 6 bases and J by 0 bases, 6 bases remained unmatched. Germline CDR1 reads LGHDT; CDR2 reads YNNKEL (reference sequence). This CDR3 region has 17 residues. CDR3: CASSPGTGFSGANVLTF. The CDR3 DNA is TGTGCCAGCAGTCCCGGGACAGGGTTCTCTGGGGCCAACGTCCTGACTTTC.

This chain connects TRBV6-5 to TRBJ1-2; maybe TRBD1 (5 bases). The V gene lost 4 bases and the J gene lost 8 bases, with 23 bases spanning the gap. The CDR3 loop spans 16 amino acids. The V gene's germline CDR1 is MNHEY and CDR2 SVGAGI. CDR3 sequence reads: CASSSPSLSGFEGYTF. CDR3 sequence (DNA): TGTGCCAGCAGTTCCCCATCCCTTTCAGGGTTCGAGGGCTACACCTTC.

V gene TRBV7-2 combines with J gene TRBJ2-1; TRBD2 agrees at 10 bases. CDR1 is SGHTA and CDR2 is FQGNSA in the germline V gene. This CDR3 region has 15 residues. Losses at the gene ends were 1 base for V and 8 bases for J; bases not matched to a gene: 5. In DNA form, the CDR3 reads TGTGCCAGCAGCTTAGTGTCTAGCGGGAGACATGAGCAGTTCTTC. It codes for CASSLVSSGRHEQFF.

The chain recombines TRBV28 with TRBJ1-1; the D gene is possibly TRBD1 (5 bases). CDR3 length: 11 residues. V lost 8 bases and J lost 4, with 8 bases in between. In germline, CDR1 is MDHEN, CDR2 SYDVKM. CDR3 nucleotides: TGTGCCAGCCTAGGGGTCACTGAAGCTTTCTTT. It translates to CASLGVTEAFF.

The chain joins TRBV9 to TRBJ2-1; D might be TRBD2 (6 bases). The V end lost 1 base, the J end lost 7 bases, and 15 bases lay between the germline ends. The CDR3 runs 15 residues. In germline, CDR1 is SGDLS, CDR2 YYNGEE. The CDR3 here is CASSVTGTPSNEQFF. The CDR3, as DNA: TGTGCCAGCAGCGTAACCGGGACTCCTTCAAATGAGCAGTTCTTC.

The rearrangement joins TRBV21-1 to TRBJ2-1; the D call TRBD2 from the table was never checked on the DNA. TRBV21-1 is an annotated pseudogene. There are 16 residues in the CDR3. CDR3 sequence: CASSKALFIREDEQFF. CDR3 bases: TGTGCCAGCAGCAAAGCGCTTTTTATCCGGGAAGATGAGCAGTTCTTC.

This rearrangement joins TRBV19 to TRBJ1-5, with D unresolved. The germline V gene encodes CDR1 LNHDA and CDR2 SQIVND (reference sequence). Between the trimmed V and J ends, which lost 0 bases and 6 bases, there was a span of 12 bases. This CDR3 contains 15 residues. CDR3 nucleotide sequence: TGTGCCAGTAGTATAGAAGCTTACAGAGCTCAGCCCCAGCATTTT. Translated: CASSIEAYRAQPQHF. Complete variable domain (other parts from reference TRBV19 and TRBJ1-5): DGGITQSPKYLFRKEGQNVTLSCEQNLNHDAMYWYRQDPGQGLRLIYYSQIVNDFQKGDIAEGYSVSREKKESFPLTVTSAQKNPTAFYLCASSIEAYRAQPQHFGDGTRLSIL.

The rearrangement uses TRBV28 and TRBJ1-5; D is uncertain. Deletions cut 7 bases from V and 7 bases from J, with 20 bases between. The CDR3 is made up of 15 amino acids. Germline values: CDR1 MDHEN, CDR2 SYDVKM. The CDR3 DNA is TGTGCCAGCAATCCACAAGGGAGGGTGGACCAGCCCCAGCATTTT. Translating it yields CASNPQGRVDQPQHF. The full variable domain, with the rest looked up from reference TRBV28 and TRBJ1-5, is DVKVTQSSRYLVKRTGEKVFLECVQDMDHENMFWYRQDPGLGLRLIYFSYDVKMKEKGDIPEGYSVSREKKERFSLILESASTNQTSMYLCASNPQGRVDQPQHFGDGTRLSIL.